This TCR beta chain was sequenced for a study of vaccination and CD4 T cells after COVID-19 (dated by TCRdb to 2021 to 2024). About the study as a whole: Convalescent patients had a positive SARS-CoV-2 result on nasal swab PCR, and of these patients, nine had mild disease and one had severe disease. Post-vaccine blood samples were obtained a median of about 77 days after the second vaccine dose, with a range of roughly 14 to 241 days. Participants got two doses of the Pfizer-BioNTech BNT162b2 vaccine (n=8) or two doses of the Moderna mRNA-1273 vaccine (n=2). The convalescent cohort comprised six males and four females, including two Hispanic individuals, seven Caucasians, two Asians and one multiracial person. Culture stimuli were overlapping spike peptide pools from SARS-CoV-2 and from the common cold coronaviruses HCoV-NL63, HCoV-OC43 and HCoV-229E. Control cultures used a CEFX viral epitope pool as positive control, an HIV-1 Nef peptide pool as negative control, or no peptide. Post-COVID blood samples from convalescent patients were collected a median of 101 days after diagnosis, with a range of about 35 to 161 days. The spike-specific CD4+ TCR repertoire was compared before and after mRNA vaccination in approximately 9 COVID-19 convalescent patients and a few infection-naive healthy vaccine recipients. Results and caveats for the whole study, not just this receptor: Although the median number of SARS-CoV-2-reactive clonotypes went up from more than 20 after infection to approximately 40 after vaccination, the increase was not significant. Relatively few convalescent patients were included in the study, and early timepoints after natural infection were not analyzed. Of the vaccine-specific clones found in convalescent patients, nearly all (304 of 307) were mono-reactive for SARS-CoV-2 spike instead of being cross-reactive with common cold coronaviruses. Among convalescent patients, a median roughly 90% of the SARS-CoV-2-reactive clones seen after vaccination appeared only after vaccination, which suggests priming specific to the vaccine.

Concerning this clonotype itself: Its specific antigen is unknown. No much larger clone is present one base from it, and per-base qualities are unavailable.

Libraries were made using PCR. TCR sequencing of DNA from cultured CD4+ T cells used the Oncomine TCR Beta short-read assay at the Johns Hopkins FTIC core. The QIAamp micro DNA kit was used to extract genomic DNA from the cultured CD4+ T cells. Oncomine TCR Beta libraries from cultured CD4+ T cells were pooled using unique dual indexes and sequenced on an Illumina iSeq 100. In the paper's pipeline: Non-productive sequences were removed, and CDR3s that did not start with C, did not end with F or W, or were shorter than 7 amino acids were discarded. The MANAFEST web application was used to identify antigen-specific clonotypes by comparing peptide-stimulated wells against reference wells and other culture wells. Positive clones required FDR below 0.05, an odds ratio above 5, and productive frequency above 0.1% in at least two of three replicate wells. Clonotypes that were significantly expanded in both SARS-CoV-2 spike wells and at least one common cold coronavirus spike condition were defined as cross-reactive. Similarity between CDR3 sequences was evaluated in R version 3.6.1 using Levenshtein distances (stringdist) and unrooted phylogenetic trees (ape). TCRdb applied fastp at Q25 and MiXCR to the public reads, then kept only in-frame beta chains. Records with the same CDR3 protein are collapsed into one entry carrying the most frequent genes and DNA. None of the V and J calls come from the authors' own analysis; TCRdb made them. The sample records roughly 7,900 distinct CDR3 sequences, 20% to 25% of which are singletons. The ten largest clonotypes hold roughly a fifth of the sample.

The sample's treatment or condition label, decoded: approximately nine-day PBMC culture with coronavirus spike peptide pools or control peptides (ViraFEST assay). The ViraFEST assay, used in the study, expanded antigen-specific T cells with peptide pools and then identified the expanded clonotypes through TCR sequencing. The convalescent patients' positive SARS-CoV-2 PCR tests were from March to December 2020, which was before the Alpha, Beta and Delta variants emerged in the United States. PBMCs were cultured at roughly 1.8 million per well in IMDM supplemented with roughly 5.2% human AB serum and about 10 IU/ml IL-2, with 10 ug/ml peptide pools added. Half of the culture medium was replaced with fresh IL-2-containing medium on days 3 and 7. CD4+ T cells were isolated after roughly eleven days of culture through negative selection using the EasySep CD4+ T cell isolation kit. Ficoll-Paque Plus gradient centrifugation was used to isolate PBMCs from whole blood, and the isolated PBMCs were then either used fresh or cryopreserved at -140C. In general, triplicate wells were set up for every culture condition.

The CDR3 contains 13 residues, cysteine and phenylalanine counted. Only the CDR3 region is kept as DNA, spanning 39 bases read in frame from base 1. The junction carries 11 bases between V and J, which are trimmed by 7 bases and 4 bases respectively. The sample was cultured CD4+ T cells from blood. The TCR was taken from a human donor with COVID-19. This chain joins TRBV12-3 or TRBV12-4 to TRBJ1-5; the D gene is not confidently resolved. The bases read TGTGCCAGCAAAGTTCAGCTAAATCAGCCCCAGCATTTT. Its protein reads: CASKVQLNQPQHF.